These 21 T cell receptor beta chains were sequenced from one sample in a study of T cells in Graves' hyperthyroidism and ophthalmopathy. RNA transcripts were the template for amplifying TCR beta CDR3 regions. TCR CDR3 regions were first amplified by RT-PCR with HTBI primers. TCRdb analysed the multiplex PCR reads with MiXCR anew, one entry per CDR3 protein. The table records about 290,000 distinct CDR3 sequences, roughly 15% of them present only once. Sequences were obtained from blood. These TCRs come from a man aged 25-45 years with Graves' hyperthyroidism.

In this sample, this clonotype turned up many times. The rearrangement joins TRBV27 to TRBJ2-7; 9 positions agree with TRBD2. The CDR3 extends over 15 amino acids. The V and J ends lost 3 bases and 0 bases, in that order; junction bases with no gene match: 3. Germline V gene lookup returns CDR1 MNHEY and CDR2 SMNVEV (reference sequence). The CDR3 loop reads CASSLTSGSSYEQYF. CDR3 nucleotide sequence: TGTGCCAGCAGTTTGACTAGCGGAAGCTCCTACGAGCAGTACTTC.

A word on this clonotype: The junction differs from germline at one of its ends, possibly a read error. V and J are TRBV11-2 and TRBJ2-5, with 10 nucleotides matching TRBD2. The germline gives CDR1 SGHAT, CDR2 FQNNGV. This CDR3 has 13 amino acids. The CDR3 region is CASSFGVLAGAHF. The CDR3 DNA follows: TGTGCCAGCAGCTTCGGGGTCCTAGCGGGGGCACACTTC.

The genes are TRBV7-3 and TRBJ2-3; 7 bases align to TRBD2. This CDR3 has 15 amino acids. The ends lost 2 bases at V and 2 bases at J; junction bases unmatched: 4. CDR1 and CDR2 (germline): SGHTA, FQGTGA. CDR3 residues: CASSLLLADTDTQYF. The DNA for the CDR3 is TGTGCCAGCAGCTTATTGCTAGCGGACACAGATACGCAGTATTTT.

This clonotype was detected only a few times. This rearrangement joins TRBV7-3 to TRBJ2-3, with a weak D call TRBD2 (7 bases). Germline loops: CDR1 SGHTA, CDR2 FQGTGA. This CDR3 is built from 16 residues. V lost 0 bases to trimming and J lost 1 base, with 11 bases between them. CDR3: CASSLTGGAGTDTQYF. CDR3 DNA: TGTGCCAGCAGCTTAACTGGGGGGGCAGGCACAGATACGCAGTATTTT.

The chain has TRBV6-1 and TRBJ2-2, with 13 bases that match TRBD2. Germline CDR1 is MNHNS and CDR2 is SASEGT. This CDR3 has 15 residues. V lost 5 bases to trimming and J lost 10 bases; unmatched junction nucleotides: 7. In DNA, the CDR3 is TGTGCCAGCAGTCGAGGACTAGCGGGAGCTTTGGAGCTGTTTTTT. Translation gives CASSRGLAGALELFF.

This clonotype was recorded at least ten times. The chain recombines TRBV27 with TRBJ2-3; TRBD2 agrees at 13 bases. This CDR3 region has 16 residues. V lost 6 bases, J lost 5 bases, and 8 bases stayed unmatched. CDR1 and CDR2 (germline): MNHEY, SMNVEV (reference sequence). The CDR3 region has the DNA TGTGCCAGCAGGATACTAGCGGGAGGGCCTGGAGATACGCAGTATTTT. Translating gives CASRILAGGPGDTQYF.

Only a few counts were recorded for this clonotype. The genes are TRBV27 and TRBJ2-1; 12 nucleotides align to TRBD2. With V trimmed by 5 bases and J by 6 bases, 5 bases remained unmatched. The CDR3 consists of 15 residues. Looked up from germline, CDR1 is MNHEY and CDR2 is SMNVEV (reference sequence). CDR3 sequence (DNA): TGTGCCAGCAGTGAAGCACTAGCGGGAGGCAATGAGCAGTTCTTC. This gives the protein CASSEALAGGNEQFF.

In this sample, this clonotype turned up many times. The chain joins TRBV29-1 to TRBJ1-1; no clear D. V was cut by 4 bases and J by 0 bases, with 12 bases left in between. This CDR3 comprises 14 residues. Germline assignment: CDR1 SQVTM and CDR2 ANQGSEA. Written as DNA, the CDR3 is TGCAGCGTTGGGGAGCCAGCTATGAACACTGAAGCTTTCTTT. Translation gives CSVGEPAMNTEAFF.

In this sample, this clonotype turned up a few times. The chain links TRBV15 to TRBJ1-2; TRBD1 might be the D (6 bases). Per the germline V gene, CDR1 is LNHNV and CDR2 is YYDKDF (reference sequence). The CDR3 runs 15 residues. V was trimmed by 6 bases and J by 0 bases, leaving 14 bases between them. The CDR3 protein is CATRPPGQANYGYTF. The CDR3 coding sequence is TGTGCCACCAGGCCGCCGGGACAAGCTAACTATGGCTACACCTTC. The complete variable domain, with remaining parts taken from reference TRBV15 and TRBJ1-2, reads DAMVIQNPRYQVTQFGKPVTLSCSQTLNHNVMYWYQQKSSQAPKLLFHYYDKDFNNEADTPDNFQSRRPNTSFCFLDIRSPGLGDTAMYLCATRPPGQANYGYTFGSGTRLTVV.

This clonotype appeared many times. V gene TRBV29-1 combines with J gene TRBJ1-2; 7 bases are a match to TRBD1. The trim removed 6 bases at V and 3 bases at J, leaving 4 bases unmatched. The length of the CDR3 is 12 residues. Germline assignment: CDR1 SQVTM and CDR2 ANQGSEA. DNA for the CDR3: TGCAGCGTCGAGGGACAGCACTATGGCTACACCTTC. Amino acid sequence: CSVEGQHYGYTF. Filled out from reference TRBV29-1 and TRBJ1-2, the complete variable domain reads SAVISQKPSRDICQRGTSLTIQCQVDSQVTMMFWYRQQPGQSLTLIATANQGSEATYESGFVIDKFPISRPNLTFSTLTVSNMSPEDSSIYLCSVEGQHYGYTFGSGTRLTVV.

This clonotype has more than one count but fewer than ten. This chain links TRBV5-1 with TRBJ1-4; 10 positions match TRBD1. V lost 4 bases, J lost 7 bases, and 7 bases stayed unmatched. CDR3 length equals 15 residues. Germline lookup yields CDR1 SGHRS and CDR2 YFSETQ. This CDR3 is CASSIETGGGEKLFF. As DNA, the CDR3 is TGCGCCAGCAGCATAGAGACAGGGGGCGGTGAAAAACTGTTTTTT.

This clonotype was seen at least ten times. The chain recombines TRBV7-9 with TRBJ2-7; no clear D gene. The CDR3 loop spans 11 amino acids. Germline V gene sequence: CDR1 SEHNR, CDR2 FQNEAQ (reference sequence). The V end lost 5 bases, the J end lost 2 bases, and 4 bases lay between the germline ends. CDR3 sequence: CASSVTYEQYF. CDR3 bases: TGTGCCAGCAGCGTTACCTACGAGCAGTACTTC.

This clonotype has ten or more counts. The CDR3 nucleotides read TGTGCCTGGAGTGTTAATATGGGGAGGGACGAGCAGTTCTTC. Amino acids: CAWSVNMGRDEQFF. This chain uses TRBV30 with TRBJ2-1; 7 bases agree with TRBD2. The ends lost 0 bases at V and 10 bases at J; junction bases unmatched: 9. The CDR3 covers 14 residues. Germline values: CDR1 GTSNPN, CDR2 SVGIG (reference sequence).

This clonotype has only a few counts. The gene calls are TRBV7-8 and TRBJ1-4, with D unresolved. Germline-derived CDR1 and CDR2 are SGHVS and FQNEAQ. This CDR3 region has 15 residues. The V and J ends lost 1 base and 5 bases respectively, with 11 bases between them. The chain's CDR3 is CASSLGVSENEKLFF. The CDR3 region has the DNA TGTGCCAGCAGCTTAGGGGTTTCCGAGAATGAAAAACTGTTTTTT.

Comment on this clonotype: A clone one base away is much larger, so this may be a read error. Without the conserved terminal phenylalanine or tryptophan, this CDR3 likely stems from a read error. The chain uses TRBV27 and TRBJ2-7; 11 nucleotides line up with TRBD2. J was trimmed by 4 bases and V by 5 bases; bases with no gene match: 10. Germline V gives CDR1 MNHEY, CDR2 SMNVEV (reference sequence). The CDR3 loop spans 16 amino acids. CDR3 nucleotide sequence: TGTGCCAGCAGTAAAATTACTAGCGGGAGATGGTACGAGCAGTACCTC. It specifies CASSKITSGRWYEQYL.

On this clonotype itself: Being one base from a much bigger clone, this may be a read error. The V and J genes are TRBV7-9 and TRBJ2-7; no reliable D call. In germline, CDR1 is SEHNR, CDR2 FQNEAQ (reference sequence). The CDR3 spans 13 residues. Here the CDR3 reads CASSLRPIDEHYF. In DNA form, the CDR3 reads TGTGCCAGCTCCTTAAGGCCTATCGACGAGCACTACTTC.

This clonotype was counted many times. The chain has TRBV11-3 and TRBJ1-4; maybe TRBD1 (6 bases). Germline V gene lookup returns CDR1 SGHNT and CDR2 YENEEA. CDR3 length: 16 amino acids. The V and J ends lost 2 bases and 0 bases respectively, with 10 bases between them. The CDR3 nucleotides are TGTGCCAGCAGCTTAACGTGGGACACAACTAATGAAAAACTGTTTTTT. Protein sequence: CASSLTWDTTNEKLFF.

This clonotype was counted many times. V gene TRBV12-5 combines with J gene TRBJ2-7; possibly TRBD1 or TRBD2 for D (6 bases each). This CDR3 has 17 amino acids. The germline V gene has CDR1 LGHNT and CDR2 FRNRAP. Trimming took 1 base from V and 1 from J, leaving 17 bases between them. This CDR3 is CASGLEEGGKSSYEQYF. In DNA form, the CDR3 reads TGTGCTAGTGGTTTGGAAGAAGGGGGGAAGAGTTCCTACGAGCAGTACTTC.

In its sample, this clonotype was seen many times. The rearrangement joins TRBV18 to TRBJ2-4; TRBD1 might be the D (8 bases). The CDR3 is made up of 16 amino acids. The germline CDR1 and CDR2 sequences are KGHSH and LQKENI. V lost 0 bases and J 3 bases, leaving 12 bases between the germline ends. CDR3 residues: CASSPPNRGGKNIQYF. CDR3 nucleotide sequence: TGTGCCAGCTCACCACCGAACAGGGGGGGCAAAAACATTCAGTACTTC.

The chain uses TRBV5-6 and TRBJ2-5; 7 bases are shared with TRBD1. From germline, CDR1 is SGHDT and CDR2 YYEEEE. The CDR3 contains 15 residues. Unmatched junction bases numbered 7, after V lost 0 bases and J lost 5 bases. CDR3 amino acids: CASSLAGQGDETQYF. Here the CDR3 DNA reads TGTGCCAGCAGCTTGGCGGGCCAGGGGGATGAGACCCAGTACTTC.

This clonotype has ten or more counts. This chain joins TRBV6-5 and TRBJ2-7, with D possibly being TRBD1 (6 bases). The CDR3 has 13 residues. V gave up 2 bases and J gave up 5 bases, with 10 bases separating them. Looked up from germline, CDR1 is MNHEY and CDR2 is SVGAGI. The CDR3 nucleotides are TGTGCCAGCAGTTACCGACAGGTGGACGAGCAGTACTTC. It codes for CASSYRQVDEQYF.